This T cell receptor (beta chain) was captured by sequencing in a study of shared clonotypes between healthy human individuals. On this clone itself: Its antigen is undetermined. The same CDR3 is also encoded by other DNA sequences in this sample.

Samples underwent the assay at deep level. TCRdb's copy holds only in-frame clones and misses some; the assay was immunoSEQ multiplex PCR. The sample carries approximately 2.3 million clones, 80% to 95% recorded once. V gave up 1 base and J gave up 1 base, with 5 bases separating them. Germline-derived CDR1 and CDR2 are SGHNT and YENEEA. CDR3 size: 13 residues. Study-wide results and limits: Non-shared clonotypes had lower generation probabilities than those shared by all four donors.

The clonotype comes from a man aged 18 to 35 in good health. Some clones in this sample may be carry-over from other donors' samples. Sequenced material: naive CD4+ T cells from PBMCs. Subset of the sample: CD45RA+ positively selected. The chain has TRBV11-3 and TRBJ2-7; unclear D gene. CDR3 DNA sequence: TGTGCCAGCAGCTTAGGGGGATCCTACGAGCAGTACTTC. Translation gives CASSLGGSYEQYF.